These 8 T cell receptor beta chains share one sample of origin, sequenced in a study of cytomegalovirus exposure and HLA in healthy donors. A multiplex PCR was run with 60 Vbeta primers and 13 Jbeta primers. Profiling relied on immunoSEQ multiplex PCR, and the TCRdb table lists in-frame clones only, not all of them. The sample has about 200,000 clones, about 74% seen once. The sample consisted of PBMCs. These receptors were collected from a middle-aged man in good health and CMV-seronegative.

This clone appeared a few times. The chain links TRBV19 to TRBJ1-1; 7 nucleotides match TRBD1. This CDR3 region has 14 residues. CDR1 and CDR2 from the germline V gene are LNHDA and SQIVND (reference sequence). J was trimmed by 0 bases and V by 11 bases; bases with no gene match: 9. DNA for the CDR3: TGTGCCGTAGCGCGACAGGGTATGAACACTGAAGCTTTCTTT. Its translation: CAVARQGMNTEAFF.

The chain combines TRBV9 with TRBJ2-5; possibly TRBD2 for D (6 bases). V was shortened by 0 bases and J by 4 bases, with 13 bases between the two germline ends. CDR3 length equals 15 residues. CDR1 is SGDLS, CDR2 YYNGEE, per germline. This CDR3 is CASSVEVGAGETQYF. The CDR3 DNA sequence: TGTGCCAGCAGCGTAGAGGTAGGAGCGGGAGAGACCCAGTACTTC. The whole variable domain, filled in from reference TRBV9 and TRBJ2-5, reads DSGVTQTPKHLITATGQRVTLRCSPRSGDLSVYWYQQSLDQGLQFLIQYYNGEERAKGNILERFSAQQFPDLHSELNLSSLELGDSALYFCASSVEVGAGETQYFGPGTRLLVL.

This clone was picked up a small number of times. The rearrangement links TRBV27 to TRBJ2-7, with a tentative D call TRBD2 (6 bases). CDR3 size: 14 residues. CDR1 and CDR2 from the germline V gene are MNHEY and SMNVEV (reference sequence). V lost 7 bases, J lost 2 bases, and 15 bases lay in between. The CDR3 loop is CASNTGVKPYEQYF. The CDR3 nucleotides are TGTGCCAGCAATACGGGGGTTAAGCCCTACGAGCAGTACTTC.

The rearrangement uses TRBV5-1 and TRBJ1-2; D may be TRBD1 (6 bases). Trimming took off 0 bases at V and 4 bases at J, with 13 bases between the two ends. The CDR3 is 15 residues long. Per the germline V gene, CDR1 is SGHRS and CDR2 is YFSETQ. The CDR3 here is CASSLGSEGGYGYTF. The CDR3 DNA sequence: TGCGCCAGCAGCTTGGGGTCGGAAGGGGGCTATGGCTACACCTTC.

This chain joins TRBV7-9 and TRBJ1-3, with D tentatively TRBD1 (5 bases). Trimming stripped 6 bases from V and 9 bases from J, with 18 bases between. This CDR3 is built from 14 residues. Per germline, CDR1 SEHNR and CDR2 FQNEAQ (reference sequence). CDR3 DNA: TGTGCCAGCAGTCCCTCGGGGGAAATGGGCACCATATATTTT. Translation gives CASSPSGEMGTIYF.

The V and J genes are TRBV27 and TRBJ2-1, with D perhaps TRBD2 (5 bases). CDR1 and CDR2 (germline): MNHEY, SMNVEV (reference sequence). The CDR3 sequence is 13 residues long. Between the trimmed V and J ends, which lost 2 bases and 3 bases, there was a span of 5 bases. CDR3 region: CASSLAGYNEQFF. DNA of the CDR3: TGTGCCAGCAGTTTAGCGGGCTACAATGAGCAGTTCTTC.

This clone was picked up a small number of times. Lacking the conserved final phenylalanine or tryptophan, this CDR3 likely reflects a read error. The limits of the CDR3 on the DNA are not certain, so only TCRdb's listed CDR3 is given. J is TRBJ1-4 and V is TRBV30. Germline CDR1 GTSNPN, CDR2 SVGIG (reference sequence). The CDR3 is 8 residues long, ends included. The CDR3 sequence: CAWNRETH.

The chain links TRBV5-1 to TRBJ2-3, with 10 bases lining up with TRBD1. The CDR3 consists of 16 residues. The V and J ends lost 0 bases and 3 bases, in that order; junction bases with no gene match: 4. Germline V gene data show CDR1 as SGHRS and CDR2 as YFSETQ. CDR3 nucleotides: TGCGCCAGCAGCTTGGGGAGGACAGGGGGGACAGATACGCAGTATTTT. Encoded protein: CASSLGRTGGTDTQYF.